This T cell receptor (beta chain) derives from a study of CD8 T cells in ankylosing spondylitis. TCRdb ran MiXCR on the 5' RACE reads and lists one entry per CDR3 protein. Of about 150,000 distinct CDR3 sequences detected, under 55% appear once; the ten largest clones hold about 15%. The length of the CDR3 is 12 residues. V was cut by 1 base and J by 6 bases, with 10 bases left in between. CDR1 and CDR2 from the germline V gene are DFQATT and SNEGSKA (reference sequence). The sample consisted of synovial fluid, either unsorted or a sorted T cell fraction (not recorded which). This sequence originates from a male donor with ankylosing spondylitis. V and J are TRBV20-1 and TRBJ2-7, with D possibly being TRBD2 (5 bases). This chain's CDR3 is CSARAASPEQYF. The DNA for the CDR3 is TGCAGTGCTAGAGCGGCTAGCCCCGAGCAGTACTTC.